A selection of T cell receptor beta chains follows, all from one sample in a study of blood T cell repertoires in COVID-19. The method was immunoSEQ multiplex PCR; TCRdb's version includes in-frame clones alone and lacks a portion of them. The data contain approximately 110,000 clones, 82% of them singletons. Sequencing was performed on peripheral blood. The source is a woman of 80 years or more with acute or convalescent COVID-19. The CDR3 runs from the conserved cysteine through the conserved F or W. The D gene is left open where the match is weak. Only some rows state a clone size, as once, few, many or a class for expanded clones.

D: TRBD1; J: TRBJ2-6; size: .; V: TRBV19; CDR3: CASSILGQVSSGANVLTF; DNA: TGTGCCAGTAGTATATTGGGACAGGTTAGCTCTGGGGCCAACGTCCTGACTTTC
D: TRBD1; J: TRBJ1-1; size: .; V: TRBV27; CDR3: CASSSGQVGGTEAFF; DNA: TGTGCCAGCAGTTCCGGACAGGTTGGAGGCACTGAAGCTTTCTTT
D: .; J: TRBJ2-7; size: once; V: TRBV19; CDR3: CASSIRARGSDEQYF; DNA: TGTGCCAGTAGTATACGGGCCAGGGGTTCTGACGAGCAGTACTTC
D: .; J: TRBJ2-3; size: .; V: TRBV4-3; CDR3: CASSPGMLTDTQYF; DNA: TGCGCCAGCAGCCCCGGGATGCTTACAGATACGCAGTATTTT
D: TRBD2; J: TRBJ2-3; size: .; V: TRBV9; CDR3: CASSVGASGSNTDTQYF; DNA: TGTGCCAGCAGCGTAGGTGCTAGCGGGAGCAACACAGATACGCAGTATTTT
D: .; J: TRBJ1-1; size: .; V: TRBV5-1; CDR3: CASSLIGGTEAFF; DNA: TGCGCCAGCAGCTTGATAGGGGGCACTGAAGCTTTCTTT
D: .; J: TRBJ2-5; size: once; V: TRBV7-2; CDR3: CASSQRRTEETQYF; DNA: TGTGCCAGCAGCCAGAGGAGGACAGAGGAGACCCAGTACTTC
D: TRBD1; J: TRBJ2-1; size: .; V: TRBV3-1/TRBV3-2; CDR3: CASSQEGTVLTYNEQFF; DNA: TGTGCCAGCAGCCAAGAGGGGACAGTTCTCACCTACAATGAGCAGTTCTTC
D: TRBD1; J: TRBJ1-5; size: .; V: TRBV28; CDR3: CASSFQGAGSGNQPQHF; DNA: TGTGCCAGCAGTTTTCAGGGGGCAGGAAGTGGCAATCAGCCCCAGCATTTT
D: TRBD2; J: TRBJ2-7; size: .; V: TRBV3-1/TRBV3-2; CDR3: CASSQRTSGRNEQYF; DNA: TGTGCCAGCAGCCAGAGGACTAGCGGGAGAAACGAGCAGTACTTC
D: TRBD1; J: TRBJ1-1; size: .; V: TRBV24-1; CDR3: CATSYRGGTEAFF; DNA: TGTGCCACCAGTTACAGGGGTGGCACTGAAGCTTTCTTT
D: TRBD2; J: TRBJ2-2; size: .; V: TRBV19; CDR3: CASNRLAGGGELFF; DNA: TGTGCCAGCAATCGACTAGCGGGAGGCGGGGAGCTGTTTTTT
D: .; J: TRBJ1-3; size: few; V: TRBV19; CDR3: CASRDLFDRYSGNTIYF; DNA: TGTGCCAGTAGAGATCTTTTCGACAGGTACTCTGGAAACACCATATATTTT
D: .; J: TRBJ1-4; size: .; V: TRBV6-5; CDR3: CASSYLGEKLFF; DNA: TGTGCCAGCAGTTACCTCGGTGAAAAACTGTTTTTT
D: .; J: TRBJ2-1; size: .; V: TRBV12-3/TRBV12-4; CDR3: CASSLVLERFF; DNA: TGTGCCAGCAGTTTAGTCCTGGAGCGGTTCTTC
D: TRBD2; J: TRBJ2-5; size: .; V: TRBV5-4; CDR3: CASSWSSGQETQYF; DNA: TGTGCCAGCAGCTGGTCTAGCGGCCAAGAGACCCAGTACTTC
D: .; J: TRBJ2-6; size: .; V: TRBV21-1; CDR3: CASIPTVESSGANVLTF; DNA: TGTGCCAGCATCCCGACAGTTGAGAGCTCTGGGGCCAACGTCCTGACTTTC
D: TRBD1; J: TRBJ1-2; size: few; V: TRBV5-1; CDR3: CASSSREGAKGYTF; DNA: TGCGCCAGCAGCTCCCGGGAGGGGGCAAAGGGCTACACCTTC
D: .; J: TRBJ1-2; size: once; V: TRBV9; CDR3: CASSTRFEGGYTF; DNA: TGTGCCAGCAGCACCCGTTTTGAGGGTGGCTACACCTTC
D: .; J: TRBJ2-3; size: .; V: TRBV7-2; CDR3: CASSSRTGTDTQYF; DNA: TGTGCCAGCAGCTCCCGGACAGGCACAGATACGCAGTATTTT
D: TRBD2; J: TRBJ2-2; size: .; V: TRBV5-4; CDR3: CASSPRLAGDTGELFF; DNA: TGTGCCAGCAGCCCCCGACTAGCGGGAGACACCGGGGAGCTGTTTTTT
D: .; J: TRBJ2-7; size: .; V: TRBV2; CDR3: CASSEGGTATYEQYF; DNA: TGTGCCAGCAGCGAGGGCGGGACAGCAACCTACGAGCAGTACTTC
D: .; J: TRBJ2-1; size: .; V: TRBV5-1; CDR3: CASVPREFAYNEQFF; DNA: TGCGCCAGCGTCCCACGGGAGTTCGCCTACAATGAGCAGTTCTTC
D: TRBD2; J: TRBJ2-7; size: .; V: TRBV18; CDR3: CASSPGGSYEQYF; DNA: TGTGCCAGCTCGCCGGGGGGGAGCTACGAGCAGTACTTC
D: .; J: TRBJ1-2; size: .; V: TRBV4-1; CDR3: CASSRRVDYGYTF; DNA: TGCGCCAGCAGCCGGCGGGTAGACTATGGCTACACCTTC
D: .; J: TRBJ2-1; size: .; V: TRBV6-5; CDR3: CASSYAGNEQFF; DNA: TGTGCCAGCAGTTACGCGGGCAATGAGCAGTTCTTC
D: TRBD1; J: TRBJ1-2; size: .; V: TRBV6-5; CDR3: CASSTDRVYGYTF; DNA: TGTGCCAGCAGTACGGACAGGGTCTATGGCTACACCTTC
D: TRBD1; J: TRBJ2-7; size: .; V: TRBV12-3/TRBV12-4; CDR3: CASRGTGTYEQYF; DNA: TGTGCCAGCAGGGGGACAGGAACCTACGAGCAGTACTTC
D: .; J: TRBJ2-1; size: .; V: TRBV6-5; CDR3: CASINGTLGEQFF; DNA: TGTGCCAGCATTAACGGGACTTTAGGTGAGCAGTTCTTC